Detailed here is one TCR beta chain. Its specificity is not known. In blood CD8+ and CD4+ T cells, TCR beta underwent sequencing. This entry comes from a study of CD8 T cells in Susac syndrome. Background on the study: Blood was drawn from patients with Susac syndrome. At that point, they were therapy-naive, on corticosteroids, or on intravenous immunoglobulin alone.

Findings of the study overall: The CD4+ T cell repertoires of Susac syndrome were found to show no clonal expansion.

An input of about 0.5 to 1 ug of RNA was subjected to reverse transcription using random hexamers. Coverage of TCR beta CDR3 amplification by immunoSEQ multiplex PCR extended to 54 Vbeta and 13 Jbeta. TCRdb passed the immunoSEQ multiplex PCR reads through MiXCR, listing each CDR3 protein once. The table has over 150,000 distinct CDR3 sequences, about 93% seen once. The sequencing input was CD4+ T cells from PBMCs. The sequence derives from a human donor with Susac syndrome.

CDR3 bases: TGTGCCAGCAGTCGGGTCAGGGCGAAACCTAACTCTGGAAACACCATATATTTT. Its protein is CASSRVRAKPNSGNTIYF. The rearrangement joins TRBV7-8 to TRBJ1-3; D is possibly TRBD1 (5 bases). Germline V lookup: CDR1 SGHVS, CDR2 FQNEAQ. This CDR3 has 18 amino acids. Trimming removed 6 bases at V and 0 bases at J, with 21 bases between.